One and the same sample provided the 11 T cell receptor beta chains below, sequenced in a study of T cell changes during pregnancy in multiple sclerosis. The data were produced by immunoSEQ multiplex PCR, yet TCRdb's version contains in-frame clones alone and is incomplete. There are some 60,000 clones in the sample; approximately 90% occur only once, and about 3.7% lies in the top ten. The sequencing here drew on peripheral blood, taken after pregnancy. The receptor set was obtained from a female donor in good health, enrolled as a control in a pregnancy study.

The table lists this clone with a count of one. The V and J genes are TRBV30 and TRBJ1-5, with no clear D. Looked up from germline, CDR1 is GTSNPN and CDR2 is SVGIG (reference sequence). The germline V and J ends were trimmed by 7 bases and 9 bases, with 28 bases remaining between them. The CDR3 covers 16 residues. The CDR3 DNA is TGTGCCTTCCCCCCCTTCGGATCGTTCCCTGAGCGGCCCCAGCATTTT. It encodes CAFPPFGSFPERPQHF.

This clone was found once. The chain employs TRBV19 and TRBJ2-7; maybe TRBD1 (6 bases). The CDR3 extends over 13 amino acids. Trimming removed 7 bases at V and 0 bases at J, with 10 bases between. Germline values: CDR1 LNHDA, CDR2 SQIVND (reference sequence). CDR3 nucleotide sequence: TGTGCCAGTACCCAGGGGAGCTCCTACGAGCAGTACTTC. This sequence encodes CASTQGSSYEQYF.

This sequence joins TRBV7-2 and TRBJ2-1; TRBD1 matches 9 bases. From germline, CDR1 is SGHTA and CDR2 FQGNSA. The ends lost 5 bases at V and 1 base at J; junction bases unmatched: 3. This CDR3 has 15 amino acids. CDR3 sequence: CASSGDRASYNEQFF. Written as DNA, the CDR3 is TGTGCCAGCAGCGGGGACAGGGCGTCCTACAATGAGCAGTTCTTC.

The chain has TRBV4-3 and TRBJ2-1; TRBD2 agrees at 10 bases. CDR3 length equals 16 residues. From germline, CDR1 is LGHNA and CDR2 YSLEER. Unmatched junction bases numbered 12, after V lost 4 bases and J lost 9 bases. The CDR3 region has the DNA TGCGCCAGCAGCCTCTCGCTAGCGGGAGAGAGCGGTGAGCAGTTCTTC. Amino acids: CASSLSLAGESGEQFF.

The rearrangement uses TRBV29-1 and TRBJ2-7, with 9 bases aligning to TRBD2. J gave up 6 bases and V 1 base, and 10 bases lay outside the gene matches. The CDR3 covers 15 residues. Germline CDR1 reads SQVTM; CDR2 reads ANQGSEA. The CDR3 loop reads CSVEGEAGGPSEQYF. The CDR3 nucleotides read TGCAGCGTTGAAGGCGAGGCGGGAGGGCCCAGCGAGCAGTACTTC.

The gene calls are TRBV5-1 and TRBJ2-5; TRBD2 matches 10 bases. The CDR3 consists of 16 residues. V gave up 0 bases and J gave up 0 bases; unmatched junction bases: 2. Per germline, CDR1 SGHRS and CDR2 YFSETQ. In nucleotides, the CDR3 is TGCGCCAGCAGCTTGGGTAGCGGGGGGTACCAAGAGACCCAGTACTTC. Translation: CASSLGSGGYQETQYF.

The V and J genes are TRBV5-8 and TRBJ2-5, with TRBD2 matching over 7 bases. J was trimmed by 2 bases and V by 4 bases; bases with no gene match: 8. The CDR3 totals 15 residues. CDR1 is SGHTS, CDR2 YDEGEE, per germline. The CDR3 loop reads CASSPNRDYQETQYF. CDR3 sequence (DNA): TGTGCCAGCAGCCCAAATCGGGACTATCAAGAGACCCAGTACTTC. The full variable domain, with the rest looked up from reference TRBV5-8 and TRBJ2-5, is EAGVTQSPTHLIKTRGQQATLRCSPISGHTSVYWYQQALGLGLQFLLWYDEGEERNRGNFPPRFSGRQFPNYSSELNVNALELEDSALYLCASSPNRDYQETQYFGPGTRLLVL.

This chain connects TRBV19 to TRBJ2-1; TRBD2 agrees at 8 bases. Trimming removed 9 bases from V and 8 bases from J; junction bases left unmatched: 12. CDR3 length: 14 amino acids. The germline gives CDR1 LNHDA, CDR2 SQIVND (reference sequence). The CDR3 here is CASRPGGGVDEQFF. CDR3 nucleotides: TGTGCCAGCCGCCCGGGAGGGGGGGTCGATGAGCAGTTCTTC. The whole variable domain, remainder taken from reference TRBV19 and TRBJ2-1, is DGGITQSPKYLFRKEGQNVTLSCEQNLNHDAMYWYRQDPGQGLRLIYYSQIVNDFQKGDIAEGYSVSREKKESFPLTVTSAQKNPTAFYLCASRPGGGVDEQFFGPGTRLTVL.

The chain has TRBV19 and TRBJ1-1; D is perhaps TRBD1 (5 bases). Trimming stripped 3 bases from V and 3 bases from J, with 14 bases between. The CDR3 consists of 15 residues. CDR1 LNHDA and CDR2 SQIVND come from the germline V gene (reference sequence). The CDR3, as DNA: TGTGCCAGTAGTATTCGTATGCGGGGGGACACTGAAGCTTTCTTT. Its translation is CASSIRMRGDTEAFF.

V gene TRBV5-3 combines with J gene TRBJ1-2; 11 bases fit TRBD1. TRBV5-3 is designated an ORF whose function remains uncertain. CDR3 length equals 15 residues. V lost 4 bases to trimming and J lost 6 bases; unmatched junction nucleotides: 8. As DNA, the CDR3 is TGTGCCAGAAGCCCACCCGGGACAGGGGGAAATGGCTACACCTTC. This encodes CARSPPGTGGNGYTF.

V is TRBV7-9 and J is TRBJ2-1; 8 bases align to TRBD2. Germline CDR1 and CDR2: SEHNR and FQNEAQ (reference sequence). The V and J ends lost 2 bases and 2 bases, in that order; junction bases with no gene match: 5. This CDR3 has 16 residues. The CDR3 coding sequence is TGTGCCAGCAGCTTAACGCGGGGGGCGACCTACAATGAGCAGTTCTTC. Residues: CASSLTRGATYNEQFF.